This T cell receptor beta chain is drawn from a study of response to subunit inactivated influenza vaccine. Study findings and constraints: The authors offered the suggestion that each seasonal influenza vaccination recruits few new T cells.

Germline V gives CDR1 SQVTM, CDR2 ANQGSEA. The V and J ends lost 8 bases and 2 bases, in that order; junction bases with no gene match: 5. The CDR3 runs 13 residues. This clonotype has ten or more counts. Its antigen is currently unknown. One entry per CDR3 protein results from TCRdb running MiXCR on the RT-PCR reads. The sample yields 160,000 or so distinct CDR3 sequences, approximately 10% seen once. Sequencing used non-naive T cells sorted from PBMCs, obtained 35 to 45 days after vaccination. The TCR comes from a man between 45 and 60 years old who received an inactivated influenza vaccine. The chain couples TRBV29-1 to TRBJ2-1, with 8 bases that match TRBD2. CDR3 nucleotide sequence: TGCAGCTTTAGCGGGAACACCTACAATGAGCAGTTCTTC. As protein: CSFSGNTYNEQFF.